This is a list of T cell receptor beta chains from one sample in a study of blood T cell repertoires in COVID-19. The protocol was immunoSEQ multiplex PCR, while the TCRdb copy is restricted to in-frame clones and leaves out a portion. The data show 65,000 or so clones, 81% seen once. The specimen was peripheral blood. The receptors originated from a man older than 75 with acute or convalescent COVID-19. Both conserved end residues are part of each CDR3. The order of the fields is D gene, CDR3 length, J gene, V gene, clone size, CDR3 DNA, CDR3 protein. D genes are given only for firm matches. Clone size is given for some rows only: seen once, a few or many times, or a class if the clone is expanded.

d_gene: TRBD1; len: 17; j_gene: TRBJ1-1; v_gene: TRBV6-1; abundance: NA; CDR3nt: TGTGCCAGCAGTGACGAGGGGACAGCCTCTTTTGTCAGGAGGGCTTTCTTT; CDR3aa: CASSDEGTASFVRRAFF
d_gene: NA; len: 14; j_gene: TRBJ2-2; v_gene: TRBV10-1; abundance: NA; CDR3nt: TGCGCCAGCAGGCCGACAGGGAACACCGGGGAGCTGTTTTTT; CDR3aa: CASRPTGNTGELFF
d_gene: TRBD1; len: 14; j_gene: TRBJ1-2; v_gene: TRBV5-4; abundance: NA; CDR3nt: TGTGCCAGCAGCCCCGTTCGGGACAGGTATGGCTACACCTTC; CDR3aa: CASSPVRDRYGYTF
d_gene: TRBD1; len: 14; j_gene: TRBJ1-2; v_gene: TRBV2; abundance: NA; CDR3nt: TGTGCCAGCAGCACAGGGGCTACATCCTATGGCTACACCTTC; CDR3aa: CASSTGATSYGYTF
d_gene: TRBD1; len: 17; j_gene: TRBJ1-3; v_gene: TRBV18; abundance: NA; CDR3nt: TGTGCCAGCTCATTATCAACAGGGGCGCGTTCAGGAAACACCATATATTTT; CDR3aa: CASSLSTGARSGNTIYF
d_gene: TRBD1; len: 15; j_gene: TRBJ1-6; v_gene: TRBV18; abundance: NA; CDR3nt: TGTGCCAGCTCACCGGGACAGAACTCGAATTCACCCCTCCACTTT; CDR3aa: CASSPGQNSNSPLHF
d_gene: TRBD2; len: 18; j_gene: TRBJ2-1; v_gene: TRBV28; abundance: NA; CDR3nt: TGTGCCAGCGGTGCCCTCTGGGCCGGAGCGGGGGGCTACAATGAGCAGTTCTTC; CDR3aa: CASGALWAGAGGYNEQFF
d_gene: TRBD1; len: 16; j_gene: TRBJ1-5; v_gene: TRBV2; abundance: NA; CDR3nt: TGTGCCAGCAGGAAGCAGACAGGGGCCGACAATCAGCCCCAGCATTTT; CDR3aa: CASRKQTGADNQPQHF
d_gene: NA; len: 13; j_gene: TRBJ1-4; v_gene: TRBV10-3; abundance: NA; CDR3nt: TGTGCCATCAGCTCCACAGGGAATGAAAAACTGTTTTTT; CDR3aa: CAISSTGNEKLFF
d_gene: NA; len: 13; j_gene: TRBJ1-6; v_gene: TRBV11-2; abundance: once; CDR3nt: TGTGCCAGCAGCTTAAACATGCTTTCACCCCTCCACTTT; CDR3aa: CASSLNMLSPLHF
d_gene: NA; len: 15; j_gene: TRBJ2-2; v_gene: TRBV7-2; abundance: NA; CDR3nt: TGTGCCAGCAGCCGCAGACTAGGCGCGACCGGGGAGCTGTTTTTT; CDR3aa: CASSRRLGATGELFF
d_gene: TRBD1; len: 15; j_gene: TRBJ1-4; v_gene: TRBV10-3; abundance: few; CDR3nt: TGTGCCATCAGTTCACAGGGGGGGAATAATGAAAAACTGTTTTTT; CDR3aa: CAISSQGGNNEKLFF
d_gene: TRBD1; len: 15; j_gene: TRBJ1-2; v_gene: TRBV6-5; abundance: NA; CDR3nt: TGTGCCAGCAGTTTCCCGGACAGGGGGCCTTATGGCTACACCTTC; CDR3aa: CASSFPDRGPYGYTF
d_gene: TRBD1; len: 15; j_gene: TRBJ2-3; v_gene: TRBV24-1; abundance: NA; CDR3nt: TGTGCCACCAGTGAATCAACGACAGGGACAGATACGCAGTATTTT; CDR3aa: CATSESTTGTDTQYF
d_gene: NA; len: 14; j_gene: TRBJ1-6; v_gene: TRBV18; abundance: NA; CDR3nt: TGTGCCAGCTCACCCGACTGGGATAATTCACCCCTCCACTTT; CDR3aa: CASSPDWDNSPLHF
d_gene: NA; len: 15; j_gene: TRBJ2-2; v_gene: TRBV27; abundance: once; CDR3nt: TGTGCCAGCAGTTTATACCCAGGGCGCACCGGGGAGCTGTTTTTT; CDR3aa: CASSLYPGRTGELFF
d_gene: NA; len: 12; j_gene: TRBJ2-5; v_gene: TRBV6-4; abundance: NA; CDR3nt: TGTGCCAGCGTTACCAGGGGAGAGACCCAGTACTTC; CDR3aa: CASVTRGETQYF
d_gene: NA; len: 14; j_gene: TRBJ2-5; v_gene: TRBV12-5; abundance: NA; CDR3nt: TGTGCTAGTGCGGCAGGACACCTTCAAGAGACCCAGTACTTC; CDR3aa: CASAAGHLQETQYF
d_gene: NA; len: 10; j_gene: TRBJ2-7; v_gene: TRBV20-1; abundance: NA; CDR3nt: TGCAGTGCTGCCCTTGAGGAGCAGTACTTC; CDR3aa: CSAALEEQYF
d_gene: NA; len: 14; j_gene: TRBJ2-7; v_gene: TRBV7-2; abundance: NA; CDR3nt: TGTGCCAGCAGCTTGGGGGGTCCCCGAGGCGAGCAGTACTTC; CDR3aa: CASSLGGPRGEQYF
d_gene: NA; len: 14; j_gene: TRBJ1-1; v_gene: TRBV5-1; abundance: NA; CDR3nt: TGCGCCAGCAGCTTGGACGGGAGGGACACTGAAGCTTTCTTT; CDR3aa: CASSLDGRDTEAFF
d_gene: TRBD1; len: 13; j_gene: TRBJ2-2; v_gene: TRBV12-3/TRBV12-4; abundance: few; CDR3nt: TGTGCCAGCAGATACAGGGGCACCGGGGAGCTGTTTTTT; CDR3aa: CASRYRGTGELFF
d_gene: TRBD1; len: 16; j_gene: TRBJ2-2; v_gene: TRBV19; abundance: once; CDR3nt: TGTGCCAGTAGACCACCCGGGACAGGGGTCACCGGGGAGCTGTTTTTT; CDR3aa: CASRPPGTGVTGELFF
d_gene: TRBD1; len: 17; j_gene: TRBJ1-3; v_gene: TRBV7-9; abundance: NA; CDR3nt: TGTGCCAGCAGCCCGCGAGTAGGGGGCATGGGTGGAAACACCATATATTTT; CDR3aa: CASSPRVGGMGGNTIYF
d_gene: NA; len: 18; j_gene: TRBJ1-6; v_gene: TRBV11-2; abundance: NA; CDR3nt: TGTGCCAGCAGCTCGTTGGGGCGTACGAGCTCCTATAATTCACCCCTCCACTTT; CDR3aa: CASSSLGRTSSYNSPLHF
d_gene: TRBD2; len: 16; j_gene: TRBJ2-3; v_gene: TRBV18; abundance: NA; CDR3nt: TGTGCCAGCTCACCAACTAGCGGGGTTAGCACAGATACGCAGTATTTT; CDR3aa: CASSPTSGVSTDTQYF
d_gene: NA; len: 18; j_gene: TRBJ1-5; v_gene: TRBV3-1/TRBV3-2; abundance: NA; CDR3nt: TGTGCCAGCAGCCAAGAAGAGCCGGGAGCGGGGCTTCCCCAGCCCCAGCATTTT; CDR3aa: CASSQEEPGAGLPQPQHF
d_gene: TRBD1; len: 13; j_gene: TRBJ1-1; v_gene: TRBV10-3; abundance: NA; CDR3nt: TGTGCCACCGGACAGGGAGTGAACACTGAAGCTTTCTTT; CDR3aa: CATGQGVNTEAFF
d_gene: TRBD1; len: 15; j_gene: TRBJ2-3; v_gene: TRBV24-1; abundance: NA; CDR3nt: TGTGCCACCAGTGACCCCAGGGGGATGGGAGATACGCAGTATTTT; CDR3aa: CATSDPRGMGDTQYF
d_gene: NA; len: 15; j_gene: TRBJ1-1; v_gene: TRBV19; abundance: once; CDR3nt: TGTGCCAGTAGAGCAGGGGAAAGGATGAACACTGAAGCTTTCTTT; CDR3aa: CASRAGERMNTEAFF
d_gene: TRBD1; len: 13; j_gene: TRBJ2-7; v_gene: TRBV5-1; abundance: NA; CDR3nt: TGCGCCAGCAGACGGGGGACAGGGGACGAGCAGTACTTC; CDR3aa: CASRRGTGDEQYF
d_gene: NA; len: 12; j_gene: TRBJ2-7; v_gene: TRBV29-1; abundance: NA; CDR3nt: TGCAGCGTTGCCGGGACAATCTACGAGCAGTACTTC; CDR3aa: CSVAGTIYEQYF
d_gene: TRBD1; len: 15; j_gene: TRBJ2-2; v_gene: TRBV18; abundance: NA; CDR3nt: TGTGCCAGCTCTTTGGGACAGGTGAACACCGGGGAGCTGTTTTTT; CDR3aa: CASSLGQVNTGELFF
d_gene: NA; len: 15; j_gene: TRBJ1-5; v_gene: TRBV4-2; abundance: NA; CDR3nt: TGTGCCAGCAGCCAAGATGGGCAGTCAGATCAGCCCCAGCATTTT; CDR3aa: CASSQDGQSDQPQHF
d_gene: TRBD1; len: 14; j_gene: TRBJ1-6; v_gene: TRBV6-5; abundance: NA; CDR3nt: TGTGCCAGCACAACAGGGGGCCGTAATTCACCCCTCCACTTT; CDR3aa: CASTTGGRNSPLHF
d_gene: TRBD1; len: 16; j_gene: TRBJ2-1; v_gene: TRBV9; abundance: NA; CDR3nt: TGTGCCAGCAGCGCCGCCTTTCGGGACAGGGGGCTGAAGCAGTTCTTC; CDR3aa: CASSAAFRDRGLKQFF
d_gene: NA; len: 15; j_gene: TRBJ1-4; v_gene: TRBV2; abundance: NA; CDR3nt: TGTGCCAGCCAAGGGTACGGGGAGCGTAATGAAAAACTGTTTTTT; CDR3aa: CASQGYGERNEKLFF
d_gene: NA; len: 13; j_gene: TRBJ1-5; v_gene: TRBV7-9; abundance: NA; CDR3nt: TGTGCCAGCAGCGTCGACGGCGGTCAGCCCCAGCATTTT; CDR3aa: CASSVDGGQPQHF
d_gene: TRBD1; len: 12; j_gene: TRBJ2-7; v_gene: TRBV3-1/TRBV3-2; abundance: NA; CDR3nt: TGTGCCAGCAGCCGCGGACAGGTCGAGCAGTACTTC; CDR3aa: CASSRGQVEQYF
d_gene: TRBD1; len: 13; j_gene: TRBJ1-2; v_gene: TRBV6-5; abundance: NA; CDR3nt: TGTGCCAGCAATCCGACAGGGAACTATGGCTACACCTTC; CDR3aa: CASNPTGNYGYTF
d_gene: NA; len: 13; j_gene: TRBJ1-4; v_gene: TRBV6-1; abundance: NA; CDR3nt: TGTGCCAGCTGCCGGGACTTTAATGAAAAACTGTTTTTT; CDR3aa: CASCRDFNEKLFF
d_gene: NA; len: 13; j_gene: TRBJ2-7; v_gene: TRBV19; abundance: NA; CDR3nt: TGTGCCAGTAGCTCGACAAAATCCTACGAGCAGTACTTC; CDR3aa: CASSSTKSYEQYF
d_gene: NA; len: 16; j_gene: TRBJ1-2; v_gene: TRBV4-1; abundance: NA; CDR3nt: TGCGCCAGCAGCCAAGTATTAGGGACAACGAACGCTGGCTACACCTTC; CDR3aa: CASSQVLGTTNAGYTF
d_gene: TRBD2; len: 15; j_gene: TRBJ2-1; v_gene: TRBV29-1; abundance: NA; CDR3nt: TGCAGCGTTTCGGGGGGGTATCGCTCCTACAATGAGCAGTTCTTC; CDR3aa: CSVSGGYRSYNEQFF
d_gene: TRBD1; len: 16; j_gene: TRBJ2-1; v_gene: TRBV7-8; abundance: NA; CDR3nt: TGTGCCAGCAGCTTAGCCCCGGGACAGGGCTACAATGAGCAGTTCTTC; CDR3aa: CASSLAPGQGYNEQFF
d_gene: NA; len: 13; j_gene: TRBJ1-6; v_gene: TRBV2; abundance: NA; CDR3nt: TGTGCCAGCAAGCTAATCGAGAATTCACCCCTCCACTTT; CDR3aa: CASKLIENSPLHF